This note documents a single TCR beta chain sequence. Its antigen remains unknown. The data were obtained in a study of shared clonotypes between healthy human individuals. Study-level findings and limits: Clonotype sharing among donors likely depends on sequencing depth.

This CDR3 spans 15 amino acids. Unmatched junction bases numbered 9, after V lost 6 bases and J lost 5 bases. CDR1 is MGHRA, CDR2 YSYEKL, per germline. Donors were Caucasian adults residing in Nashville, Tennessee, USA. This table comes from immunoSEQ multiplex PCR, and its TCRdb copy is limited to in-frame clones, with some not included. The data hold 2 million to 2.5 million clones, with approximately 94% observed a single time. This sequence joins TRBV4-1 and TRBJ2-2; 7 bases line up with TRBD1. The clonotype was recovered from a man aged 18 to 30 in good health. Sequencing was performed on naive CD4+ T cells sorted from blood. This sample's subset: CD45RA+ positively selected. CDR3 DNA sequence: TGCGCCAGCAGGAGACGAGGGGGCGAGACCGGGGAGCTGTTTTTT. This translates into CASRRRGGETGELFF.